This T cell receptor (beta chain) was documented in a study of blood T cell repertoires in COVID-19. For the study at large: Some COVID-19 samples were acute and others convalescent; all came from the United States, Italy and Spain. T cells, B-cell-depleted T cells, or PBMCs supplied cDNA or gDNA.

Germline loops: CDR1 SGHTA, CDR2 FQGTGA. This CDR3 is 15 amino acids long. V dropped 2 bases and J dropped 2; count of bases not matched to a gene: 2. Per the study methods: Estimated nucleated cell counts came from reference gene primer amplification. Clones were sequenced by immunoSEQ multiplex PCR, and TCRdb holds only the in-frame ones, with some missing. V and J calls and clone size are as listed in that table; D and trimming were resolved from the DNA. This table holds fewer than 200,000 clones, about 84% found once. The TCR sequence derives from a human donor in a cohort sampled during active COVID-19. Sequences were obtained from peripheral blood. The V and J genes are TRBV7-3 and TRBJ2-1, with 8 bases aligning to TRBD2. CDR3 loop: CASSLAGLAYNEQFF. Written as DNA, the CDR3 is TGTGCCAGCAGCTTAGCGGGACTAGCCTACAATGAGCAGTTCTTC.